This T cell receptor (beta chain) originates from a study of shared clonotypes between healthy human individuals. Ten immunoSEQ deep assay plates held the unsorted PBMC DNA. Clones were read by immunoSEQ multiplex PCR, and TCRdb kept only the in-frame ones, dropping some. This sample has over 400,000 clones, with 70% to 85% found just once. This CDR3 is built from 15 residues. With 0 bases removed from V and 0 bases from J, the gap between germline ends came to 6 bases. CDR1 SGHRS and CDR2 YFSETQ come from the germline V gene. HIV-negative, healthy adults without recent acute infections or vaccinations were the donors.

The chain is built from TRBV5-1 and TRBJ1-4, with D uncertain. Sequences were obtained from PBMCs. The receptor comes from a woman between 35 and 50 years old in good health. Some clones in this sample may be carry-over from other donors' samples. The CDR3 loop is CASSLDRATNEKLFF. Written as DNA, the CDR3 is TGCGCCAGCAGCTTGGACAGAGCAACTAATGAAAAACTGTTTTTT.